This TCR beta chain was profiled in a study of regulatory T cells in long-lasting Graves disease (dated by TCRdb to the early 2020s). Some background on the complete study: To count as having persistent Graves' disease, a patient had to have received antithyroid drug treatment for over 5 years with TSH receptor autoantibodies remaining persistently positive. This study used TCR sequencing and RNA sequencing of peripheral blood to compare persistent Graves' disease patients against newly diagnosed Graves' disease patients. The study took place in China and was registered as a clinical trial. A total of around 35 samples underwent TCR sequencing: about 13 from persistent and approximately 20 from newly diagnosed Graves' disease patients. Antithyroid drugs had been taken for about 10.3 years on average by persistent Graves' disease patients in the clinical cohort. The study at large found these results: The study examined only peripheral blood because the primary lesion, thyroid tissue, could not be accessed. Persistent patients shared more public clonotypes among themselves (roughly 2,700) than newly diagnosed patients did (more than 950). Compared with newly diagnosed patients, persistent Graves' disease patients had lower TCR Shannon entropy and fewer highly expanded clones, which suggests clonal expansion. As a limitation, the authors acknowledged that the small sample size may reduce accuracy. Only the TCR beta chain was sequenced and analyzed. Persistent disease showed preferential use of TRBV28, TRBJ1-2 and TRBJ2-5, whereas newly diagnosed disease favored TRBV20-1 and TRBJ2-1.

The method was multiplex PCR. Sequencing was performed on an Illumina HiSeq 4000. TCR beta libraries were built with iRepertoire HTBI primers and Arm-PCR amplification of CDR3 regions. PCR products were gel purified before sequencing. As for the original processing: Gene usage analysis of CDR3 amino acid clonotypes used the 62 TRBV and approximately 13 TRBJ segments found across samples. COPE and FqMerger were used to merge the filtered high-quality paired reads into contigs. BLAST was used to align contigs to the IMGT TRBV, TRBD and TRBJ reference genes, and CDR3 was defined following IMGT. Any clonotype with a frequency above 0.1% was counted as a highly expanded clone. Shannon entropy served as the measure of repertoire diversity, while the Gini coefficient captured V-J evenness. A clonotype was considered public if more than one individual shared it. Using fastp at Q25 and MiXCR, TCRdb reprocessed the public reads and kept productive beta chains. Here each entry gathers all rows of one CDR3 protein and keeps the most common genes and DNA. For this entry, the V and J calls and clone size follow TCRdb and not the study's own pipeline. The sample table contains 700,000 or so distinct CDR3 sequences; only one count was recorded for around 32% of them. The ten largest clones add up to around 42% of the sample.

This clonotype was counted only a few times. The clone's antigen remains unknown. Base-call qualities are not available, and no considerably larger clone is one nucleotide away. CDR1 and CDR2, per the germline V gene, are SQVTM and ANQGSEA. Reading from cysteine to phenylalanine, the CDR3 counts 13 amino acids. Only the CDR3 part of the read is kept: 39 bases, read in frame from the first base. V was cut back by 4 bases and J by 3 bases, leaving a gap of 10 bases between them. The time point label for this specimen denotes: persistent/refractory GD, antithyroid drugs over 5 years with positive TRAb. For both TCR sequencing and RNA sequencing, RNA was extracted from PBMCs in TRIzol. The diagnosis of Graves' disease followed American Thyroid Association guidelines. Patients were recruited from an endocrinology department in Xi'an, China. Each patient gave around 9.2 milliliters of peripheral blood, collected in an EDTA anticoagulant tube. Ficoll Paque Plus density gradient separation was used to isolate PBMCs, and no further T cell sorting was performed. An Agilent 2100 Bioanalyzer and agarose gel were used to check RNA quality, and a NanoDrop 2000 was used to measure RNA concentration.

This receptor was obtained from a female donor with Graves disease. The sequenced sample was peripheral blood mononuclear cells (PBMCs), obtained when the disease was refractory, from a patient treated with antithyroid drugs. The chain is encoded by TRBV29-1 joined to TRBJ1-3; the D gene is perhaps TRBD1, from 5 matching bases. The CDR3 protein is CSVVQAVGNTIYF. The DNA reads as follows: TGCAGCGTTGTACAGGCGGTTGGAAACACCATATATTTT. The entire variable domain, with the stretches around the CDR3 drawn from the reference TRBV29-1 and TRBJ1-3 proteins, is SAVISQKPSRDICQRGTSLTIQCQVDSQVTMMFWYRQQPGQSLTLIATANQGSEATYESGFVIDKFPISRPNLTFSTLTVSNMSPEDSSIYLCSVVQAVGNTIYFGEGSWLTVV.